Presented here are 10 T cell receptor beta chains from one specimen sequenced in a study of beta chain features in type 1 diabetes. Since all of the isolated RNA was reverse transcribed, expressed TCRB transcripts were what got sequenced. Sequenced by immunoSEQ multiplex PCR; TCRdb stores in-frame clones only, minus some. The table records 970,000 or so clones, roughly 16% of them present only once. Sequencing input: naive CD4+ T cells from blood. All receptors come from a woman aged 18-35 years in good health.

With respect to this clone: In the same sample, other DNA sequences code for this CDR3. This chain joins TRBV28 and TRBJ1-2; D is ambiguous. The V end lost 3 bases, the J end lost 2 bases, and 1 base lay between the germline ends. Per the germline V gene, CDR1 is MDHEN and CDR2 is SYDVKM. This CDR3 has 11 amino acids. DNA for the CDR3: TGTGCCAGCAGTTTCAACTATGGCTACACCTTC. The encoded protein is CASSFNYGYTF.

This clone was observed a handful of times. The chain recombines TRBV18 with TRBJ1-1, with D possibly matching TRBD1 (6 bases). V lost 8 bases to trimming and J lost 4 bases, with 14 bases between them. The CDR3 spans 13 residues. CDR1 is KGHSH and CDR2 is LQKENI in the germline V gene. CDR3 sequence reads: CASLEGGGTEAFF. CDR3 coding DNA: TGTGCCAGCCTAGAAGGGGGGGGCACTGAAGCTTTCTTT.

The chain uses TRBV2 and TRBJ2-5; D unclear. Germline V gives CDR1 SNHLY, CDR2 FYNNEI. V shed 2 bases and J shed 5 bases, with 9 bases lying between them. The CDR3 is 13 amino acids. CDR3 residues: CASSELPLETQYF. CDR3 sequence (DNA): TGTGCCAGCAGTGAACTCCCTTTGGAGACCCAGTACTTC.

This clone was picked up a small number of times. The rearrangement links TRBV7-9 to TRBJ2-6, with D possibly being TRBD2 (5 bases). The CDR3 spans 16 residues. Germline V gene data show CDR1 as SEHNR and CDR2 as FQNEAQ (reference sequence). Between the trimmed V and J ends, which lost 5 bases and 1 base, there was a span of 12 bases. The CDR3 DNA reads as TGTGCCAGCAGCCCATCGGGAATGTCTGGGGCCAACGTCCTGACTTTC. Its translation: CASSPSGMSGANVLTF.

The DNA for the CDR3 is TGTGCCAGCAGTTACGGAAGTACCCCCGGGGGGAATGAGCAGTTCTTC. Its protein is CASSYGSTPGGNEQFF. The V call is TRBV6-5, the J call TRBJ2-1; 7 nucleotides match TRBD2. This CDR3 has 16 amino acids. J gave up 7 bases and V 2 bases, and 11 bases lay outside the gene matches. CDR1 is MNHEY, CDR2 SVGAGI, per germline.

V usage is TRBV4-2 and J usage is TRBJ2-5; TRBD1 or TRBD2 may be the D gene (6 bases each). V was cut by 0 bases and J by 11 bases, with 25 bases left in between. Germline CDR1 and CDR2: LGHNA and YNFKEQ. The length of the CDR3 is 17 residues. The CDR3 sequence is CASSQEVLAKGGGGQYF. The CDR3 DNA sequence: TGTGCCAGCAGCCAAGAAGTTTTGGCCAAAGGGGGAGGTGGACAGTACTTC.

This clone was observed a handful of times. The chain links TRBV19 to TRBJ1-5; D not certain. Germline CDR1 reads LNHDA; CDR2 reads SQIVND (reference sequence). Trimming left V 7 bases short and J 6 bases short, with 19 bases between. The CDR3 loop spans 15 amino acids. The CDR3 loop reads CASTEYEGYGQPQHF. The CDR3 region has the DNA TGTGCCAGTACCGAATACGAGGGTTACGGTCAGCCCCAGCATTTT.

The rearrangement uses TRBV5-6 and TRBJ2-6; D not certain. CDR3 size: 15 residues. Germline V gene lookup returns CDR1 SGHDT and CDR2 YYEEEE. V lost 2 bases and J lost 1, with 7 bases in between. CDR3 nucleotides: TGTGCCAGCAGCTTCAAGAAATCTGGGGCCAACGTCCTGACTTTC. Amino acid sequence: CASSFKKSGANVLTF.

The chain combines TRBV18 with TRBJ2-7; TRBD2 matches 11 bases. This CDR3 has 16 residues. V shed 3 bases and J 2 bases; nucleotides not matched to a gene: 6. CDR1 is KGHSH, CDR2 LQKENI, per germline. CDR3 bases: TGTGCCAGCTCACCTAAACAACTAGCGGGGGCCTACGAGCAGTACTTC. It yields the protein CASSPKQLAGAYEQYF.

This clone was recorded a few times. This chain joins TRBV28 and TRBJ2-7; D is perhaps TRBD2 (5 bases). The V end was cut by 2 bases, the J end by 3 bases, with 26 bases between. CDR3 length: 19 residues. Germline V gene lookup returns CDR1 MDHEN and CDR2 SYDVKM. The DNA of the CDR3 is TGTGCCAGCAGTTTAAGTAATGGCCTAGCATCCGTCTATGGCTACGAGCAGTACTTC. Translated: CASSLSNGLASVYGYEQYF.